This TCR beta chain stems from a study of PD-1 blockade in classical Hodgkin lymphoma. Study background: Nivolumab was given intravenously to patients at 3 mg/kg every 2 weeks.

Profiling relied on immunoSEQ multiplex PCR, and the TCRdb table lists in-frame clones only, not all of them. Of roughly 50,000 clones in the sample, around 90% are singletons; the top ten hold about 15%. General study points: Complete responders started with a diversity level that resembled newly diagnosed patients at baseline. Reports described newly diagnosed patients as having lower baseline TCR diversity than healthy donors. Significantly greater TCR diversity emerged by C4D1 in CD4+ cells but not CD8+ cells.

This clone was seen just once. As yet, its antigen is unknown. Indicated time point: cycle 4 day 1 (C4D1), after five to seven weeks of nivolumab. Patients all relapsed after autologous stem cell transplantation, and there was variation in brentuximab vedotin exposure. The clonotype comes from a human donor with classical Hodgkin lymphoma. This material consisted of peripheral blood mononuclear cells (PBMCs), taken before the fourth cycle of nivolumab.

CDR3 nucleotide sequence: TGTGCCAGCCAATTCCTTACTGGGGCCAACGTCCTGACTTTC. Translation: CASQFLTGANVLTF. This chain links TRBV6-5 with TRBJ2-6, with D hard to call. The CDR3 totals 14 residues. V lost 8 bases, J lost 2 bases, and 10 bases lay in between. Germline V gene lookup returns CDR1 MNHEY and CDR2 SVGAGI.